This entry is about one TCR beta chain. The sample is drawn from a study of blood T cell repertoires in COVID-19. This table comes from immunoSEQ multiplex PCR, and its TCRdb copy is limited to in-frame clones, with some not included. The data contain tens of thousands of clones, around four fifths of them singletons. The CDR3 has 15 residues. Germline V CDR1 and CDR2: MRHNA, SNTAGT. The ends lost 3 bases at V and 1 base at J; junction bases unmatched: 4. The TCR originated in a man aged 80 or over with active or convalescent COVID-19. The J gene is TRBJ1-1, the V gene TRBV6-4, with 8 positions matching TRBD1. Sample: peripheral blood. CDR3 protein: CASSEQGEGNTEAFF. The CDR3, as DNA: TGTGCCAGCAGTGAACAGGGGGAGGGGAACACTGAAGCTTTCTTT.